This T cell receptor beta chain was recorded in a study of shared clonotypes between healthy human individuals. Findings and limits, study-wide: All-four-donor shared clonotypes had higher generation probabilities than non-shared clonotypes did.

A note on this clone: Its specificity is unknown.

Data came from immunoSEQ multiplex PCR; TCRdb stores just in-frame clones and leaves some out. Here the sample spans some 2,500,000 clones, approximately 90% being singletons. Material: naive CD4+ T cells from PBMCs. Regarding subset: CD45RA+ positively selected. The receptor was derived from a man between 18 and 35 years old in good health. Some clones in this sample may be carry-over from other donors' samples.

The CDR3 reads CASSPQGGGLAGGLGRETQYF. The CDR3 region has the DNA TGTGCCAGCAGTCCTCAAGGGGGGGGACTAGCGGGAGGACTTGGGCGGGAGACCCAGTACTTC. The rearrangement joins TRBV28 to TRBJ2-5; 15 positions match TRBD2. The junction had 21 bases not matched to a gene; V was cut back by 5 bases and J by 5 bases. The CDR3 extends over 21 amino acids. Germline CDR1 MDHEN, CDR2 SYDVKM.